The 21 T cell receptor beta chains given below trace back to one sample, sequenced in a study of T cells after yellow fever vaccination. MiXCR, run by TCRdb on the 5' RACE reads, gives a single entry per CDR3 protein. The sample contains 150,000 or so distinct CDR3 sequences, about 6.2% of which appear only once. This material consisted of CD4+ T cells sorted from PBMCs, taken 10 days after the yellow fever booster vaccination. The receptors shown here come from a man younger than 40 who received the YFV17D yellow fever vaccine.

The rearrangement links TRBV20-1 to TRBJ2-1, with 13 bases lining up with TRBD2. CDR3 length: 16 residues. The germline gives CDR1 DFQATT, CDR2 SNEGSKA (reference sequence). The DNA of the CDR3 is TGCAGCACGAGGGGAACTAGCGGGAGGGCCGGTAATGAGCAGTTCTTC. It specifies CSTRGTSGRAGNEQFF.

Ten or more counts support this clonotype. The chain couples TRBV15 to TRBJ2-7, with TRBD2 matching 9 bases. Unmatched junction bases numbered 11, after V lost 3 bases and J lost 5 bases. This CDR3 contains 16 residues. Germline V lookup: CDR1 LNHNV, CDR2 YYDKDF (reference sequence). The CDR3 loop reads CATSSRSGSFLDEQYF. The CDR3, as DNA: TGTGCCACCAGCAGCCGTAGCGGGAGCTTTTTGGACGAGCAGTACTTC.

This clonotype occurred many times. The chain employs TRBV20-1 and TRBJ2-5; TRBD2 matches at 11 bases. J gave up 6 bases and V 5 bases, and 8 bases lay outside the gene matches. CDR1 DFQATT and CDR2 SNEGSKA come from the germline V gene (reference sequence). The CDR3 totals 14 residues. The CDR3 DNA follows: TGCAGTGCTGGGCTAGCGGGAGGATCTAAGACCCAGTACTTC. This codes for CSAGLAGGSKTQYF.

On this clonotype: This may be a read error: a much more frequent sequence differs by one nucleotide. The chain recombines TRBV12-3 or TRBV12-4 with TRBJ2-1, with 8 bases that match TRBD2. CDR3 size: 18 residues. The CDR3, as DNA: TGTGCCAGCAGTCCTCTAGCGGGCCAAGTAAGCTCCTCCAATGAGCAGTTCTTC. Encoded protein: CASSPLAGQVSSSNEQFF.

The sample holds many counts of this clonotype. The rearrangement links TRBV7-2 to TRBJ2-1, with unresolved D. Trimming took 5 bases from V and 0 from J, leaving 5 bases between them. The V gene's germline CDR1 is SGHTA and CDR2 FQGNSA. The CDR3 sequence is 13 residues long. The CDR3 DNA is TGTGCCAGCAGCCCGGGCTCCTACAATGAGCAGTTCTTC. Its translation is CASSPGSYNEQFF.

V and J are TRBV2 and TRBJ2-7; TRBD1 is a possible D gene (6 bases). The V gene's germline CDR1 is SNHLY and CDR2 FYNNEI. Trimming cost V 4 bases and J 3 bases, with 13 bases left between them. The CDR3 contains 14 residues. In nucleotides, the CDR3 is TGTGCCAGCAGTGTGAACAGGGTGAGCTACGAGCAGTACTTC. Translating gives CASSVNRVSYEQYF.

Ten or more counts support this clonotype. The chain recombines TRBV20-1 with TRBJ1-1; unclear D gene. V lost 4 bases and J 5 bases, leaving 8 bases between the germline ends. The CDR3 sequence is 11 residues long. The germline V gene has CDR1 DFQATT and CDR2 SNEGSKA (reference sequence). Written as DNA, the CDR3 is TGCAGTGCTACCAGAGGAACTGAAGCTTTCTTT. It encodes CSATRGTEAFF.

This clonotype was observed at least ten times. The J gene is TRBJ2-2, the V gene TRBV7-2; 7 bases fit TRBD1. V shed 4 bases and J 3 bases; nucleotides not matched to a gene: 8. The CDR3 spans 16 residues. Germline V gene lookup returns CDR1 SGHTA and CDR2 FQGNSA. The chain's CDR3 is CASSSPGQRYTGELFF. The CDR3 DNA reads as TGTGCCAGCAGCTCCCCGGGACAGCGATACACCGGGGAGCTGTTTTTT.

Ten or more counts support this clonotype. This chain connects TRBV6-2 or TRBV6-3 to TRBJ2-1; TRBD2 might be the D (6 bases). CDR1 is MNHEY, CDR2 SVGEGT, per germline. Trimming removed 4 bases from V and 12 bases from J, with 16 bases in between. The length of the CDR3 is 13 residues. The CDR3 DNA follows: TGTGCCAGCAGTTTACGGCGGGATGACGGGCAGTTCTTC. Protein sequence: CASSLRRDDGQFF.

The sample holds many counts of this clonotype. The chain carries TRBV20-1 and TRBJ2-7; TRBD2 agrees at 7 bases. The germline V gene has CDR1 DFQATT and CDR2 SNEGSKA (reference sequence). There are 17 residues in the CDR3. The V segment lost 0 bases and the J segment 7 bases; nucleotides outside the gene matches: 18. The CDR3 DNA reads TGCAGTGCTAGAGATCGAATAGCGGGCGACCAGCTACGAGAGCAGTACTTC. Protein product: CSARDRIAGDQLREQYF.

This clonotype was seen many times. The chain couples TRBV5-1 to TRBJ2-4; maybe TRBD1 (5 bases). This CDR3 contains 15 residues. Per germline, CDR1 SGHRS and CDR2 YFSETQ. The V and J ends lost 2 bases and 0 bases respectively, with 9 bases between them. CDR3: CASSLPTVAKNIQYF. The CDR3 bases are TGCGCCAGCAGCTTACCGACAGTAGCCAAAAACATTCAGTACTTC. Full variable domain (remainder filled in from reference TRBV5-1 and TRBJ2-4): KAGVTQTPRYLIKTRGQQVTLSCSPISGHRSVSWYQQTPGQGLQFLFEYFSETQRNKGNFPGRFSGRQFSNSRSEMNVSTLELGDSALYLCASSLPTVAKNIQYFGAGTRLSVL.

This clonotype was recorded many times. The chain couples TRBV20-1 to TRBJ2-7; 9 nucleotides agree with TRBD2. V shed 2 bases and J 6 bases; nucleotides not matched to a gene: 5. The CDR3 has 13 residues. Germline CDR1 is DFQATT and CDR2 is SNEGSKA (reference sequence). CDR3 DNA sequence: TGCAGTGCTAGATCGCGGGAGGGCCTCGAGCAGTACTTC. It translates to CSARSREGLEQYF.

This clonotype has a count of ten or more. The rearrangement joins TRBV6-2 or TRBV6-3 to TRBJ2-3, with a weak D call TRBD1 (6 bases). Germline CDR1 reads MNHEY; CDR2 reads SVGEGT. This CDR3 spans 11 amino acids. V was pared by 8 bases and J by 6 bases, with 9 bases between. CDR3 DNA sequence: TGTGCCAGCGACCAGGGGGATACGCAGTATTTT. Translated, it gives CASDQGDTQYF.

This clonotype was found a few times. V is TRBV9 and J is TRBJ2-1; TRBD2 agrees at 11 bases. The CDR3 loop spans 17 amino acids. Trimming took 0 bases from V and 5 from J; bases not matched to a gene: 7. Germline CDR1 and CDR2: SGDLS and YYNGEE. CDR3 sequence: CASSVALLAGGDNEQFF. The DNA of the CDR3 is TGTGCCAGCAGCGTAGCTCTCTTAGCGGGAGGGGACAATGAGCAGTTCTTC.

This clonotype was picked up many times. The chain carries TRBV15 and TRBJ1-6; D remains ambiguous. Germline V CDR1 and CDR2: LNHNV, YYDKDF (reference sequence). Trimming took 5 bases from V and 6 from J, leaving 14 bases between them. The CDR3 runs 15 residues. The CDR3 nucleotides are TGTGCCACCAGCCCCGACAAGATCGGTAATTCACCCCTCCACTTT. Translated, it gives CATSPDKIGNSPLHF.

This sequence joins TRBV12-3 or TRBV12-4 and TRBJ1-4; possibly TRBD1 for D (5 bases). Between the trimmed V and J ends, which lost 5 bases and 8 bases, there was a span of 21 bases. The CDR3 extends over 16 amino acids. The CDR3 loop reads CASSGPDEGRREKLFF. CDR3 bases: TGTGCCAGCAGTGGCCCCGATGAGGGACGGAGGGAAAAACTGTTTTTT.

There are many counts of this clonotype. This rearrangement joins TRBV29-1 to TRBJ2-1; no reliable D call. Between the trimmed V and J ends, which lost 6 bases and 0 bases, there was a span of 3 bases. From germline, CDR1 is SQVTM and CDR2 ANQGSEA. The CDR3 covers 11 residues. CDR3 amino acids: CSVHSYNEQFF. Here the CDR3 DNA reads TGCAGCGTGCACTCCTACAATGAGCAGTTCTTC.

This clonotype was detected many times. V is TRBV9 and J is TRBJ2-1; D tentatively fits TRBD1 or TRBD2 (5 bases each). This CDR3 is built from 15 residues. The V end was cut by 3 bases, the J end by 0 bases, with 10 bases between. Germline lookup yields CDR1 SGDLS and CDR2 YYNGEE. The CDR3 DNA is TGTGCCAGCAGCGGGGGGTATAACTCCTACAATGAGCAGTTCTTC. Its protein product is CASSGGYNSYNEQFF.

This clonotype has ten or more counts. This chain links TRBV6-2 or TRBV6-3 with TRBJ2-5, with D possibly matching TRBD2 (5 bases). From germline, CDR1 is MNHEY and CDR2 SVGEGT. The CDR3 contains 15 residues. The germline V and J ends were trimmed by 5 bases and 5 bases, with 18 bases remaining between them. The CDR3: CASSDRGGLAETQYF. CDR3 coding DNA: TGTGCCAGCAGTGACCGTGGCGGGCTAGCTGAGACCCAGTACTTC.

In regard to this clonotype: A much larger clone sits a single nucleotide away, making a read error possible. The V gene is TRBV12-3 or TRBV12-4, the J gene TRBJ1-5; no reliable D call. This CDR3 has 15 amino acids. V was clipped by 3 bases and J by 1 base, with 10 bases between them. The CDR3 region is CASSLFAWSNQPQHF. CDR3 DNA: TGTGCCAGCAGTTTGTTCGCTTGGAGCAATCAGCCCCAGCATTTT.

This clonotype was seen ten or more times. This chain uses TRBV12-3 or TRBV12-4 with TRBJ2-2; D remains ambiguous. Trimming left V 6 bases short and J 2 bases short, with 10 bases between. CDR3 length equals 14 residues. The CDR3 loop is CASRPGYNTGELFF. CDR3 sequence (DNA): TGTGCCAGCAGACCGGGCTATAACACCGGGGAGCTGTTTTTT.